This T cell receptor beta chain was sequenced in a study of shared clonotypes between healthy human individuals. The wider study: Every donor yielded three CD4 naive, three CD4 memory, two CD8 naive and one CD8 memory plate.

Selected positively for CCR7 and CD45RO-negative, naive CD8 cells excluded terminally differentiated effector memory CD45RA+ cells. The table came from immunoSEQ multiplex PCR; TCRdb's copy has only in-frame clones and leaves some out. The sample shows some 800,000 clones, around 92% of them seen only once. Whole-study results and caveats: Some clonotypes were shared by all four sorted-subset donors, while others were not shared. The non-shared ones had lower generation probabilities than the shared ones.

V was clipped by 0 bases and J by 4 bases; unmatched bases: 3. Per germline, CDR1 SGDLS and CDR2 YYNGEE. The CDR3 covers 14 residues. A word on this clone: Antigen: not known.

This rearrangement joins TRBV9 to TRBJ1-1; the match to TRBD1 covers 7 bases. This clonotype originated in a man between 25 and 39 years old in good health. What was sequenced was naive CD8+ T cells sorted from blood. CDR3 DNA: TGTGCCAGCAGCGTAGGACAGGGTGGCACTGAAGCTTTCTTT. Its translation is CASSVGQGGTEAFF.